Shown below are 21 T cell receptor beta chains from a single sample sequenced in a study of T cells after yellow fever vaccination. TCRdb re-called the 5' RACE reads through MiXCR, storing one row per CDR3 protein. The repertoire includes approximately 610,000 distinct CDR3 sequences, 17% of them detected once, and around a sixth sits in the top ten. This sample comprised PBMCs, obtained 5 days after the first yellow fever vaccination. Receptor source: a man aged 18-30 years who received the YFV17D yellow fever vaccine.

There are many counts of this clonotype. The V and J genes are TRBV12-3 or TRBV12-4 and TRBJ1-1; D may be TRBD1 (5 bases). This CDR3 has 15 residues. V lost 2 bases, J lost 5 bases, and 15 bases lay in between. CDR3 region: CASSLWLRGRTEAFF. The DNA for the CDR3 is TGTGCCAGCAGTTTATGGTTGCGGGGGAGGACTGAAGCTTTCTTT.

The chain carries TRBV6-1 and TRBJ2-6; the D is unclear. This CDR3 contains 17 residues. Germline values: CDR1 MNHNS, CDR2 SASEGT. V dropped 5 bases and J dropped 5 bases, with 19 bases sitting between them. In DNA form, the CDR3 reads TGTGCCAGCAGTAAGGGTTCGCCGGTTAATCGGGCCAACGTCCTGACTTTC. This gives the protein CASSKGSPVNRANVLTF.

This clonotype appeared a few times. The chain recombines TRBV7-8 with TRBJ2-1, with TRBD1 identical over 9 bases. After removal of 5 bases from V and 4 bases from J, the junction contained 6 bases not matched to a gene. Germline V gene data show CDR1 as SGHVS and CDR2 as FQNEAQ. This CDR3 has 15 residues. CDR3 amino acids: CASSEDRGFYNEQFF. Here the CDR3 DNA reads TGTGCCAGCAGCGAGGACAGGGGTTTTTACAATGAGCAGTTCTTC.

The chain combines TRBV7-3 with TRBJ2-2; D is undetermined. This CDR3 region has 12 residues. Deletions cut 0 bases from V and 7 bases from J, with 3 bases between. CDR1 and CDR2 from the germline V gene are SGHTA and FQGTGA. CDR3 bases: TGTGCCAGCAGCTTAACCAGCGGGGAGCTGTTTTTT. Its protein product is CASSLTSGELFF.

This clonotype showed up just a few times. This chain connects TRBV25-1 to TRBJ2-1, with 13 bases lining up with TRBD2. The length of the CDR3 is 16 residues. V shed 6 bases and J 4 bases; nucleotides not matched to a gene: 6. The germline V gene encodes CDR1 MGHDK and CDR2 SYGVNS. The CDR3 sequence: CASSVTSGGIYNEQFF. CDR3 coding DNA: TGTGCCAGCAGCGTGACTAGCGGGGGGATTTACAATGAGCAGTTCTTC.

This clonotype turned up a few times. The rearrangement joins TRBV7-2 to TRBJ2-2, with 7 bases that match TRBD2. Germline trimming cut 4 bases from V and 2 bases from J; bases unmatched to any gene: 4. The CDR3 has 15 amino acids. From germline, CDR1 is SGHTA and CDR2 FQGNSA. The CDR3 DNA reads TGTGCCAGCAGCTCGAAGCGGGGCAACACCGGGGAGCTGTTTTTT. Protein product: CASSSKRGNTGELFF. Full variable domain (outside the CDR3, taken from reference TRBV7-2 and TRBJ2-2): GAGVSQSPSNKVTEKGKDVELRCDPISGHTALYWYRQSLGQGLEFLIYFQGNSAPDKSGLPSDRFSAERTGGSVSTLTIQRTQQEDSAVYLCASSSKRGNTGELFFGEGSRLTVL.

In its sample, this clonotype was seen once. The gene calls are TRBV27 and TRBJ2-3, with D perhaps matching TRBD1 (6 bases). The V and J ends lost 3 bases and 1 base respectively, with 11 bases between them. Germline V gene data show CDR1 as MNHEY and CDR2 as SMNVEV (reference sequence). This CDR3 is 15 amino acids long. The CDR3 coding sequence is TGTGCCAGCAGTTTGCCCAACAGGGGCACAGATACGCAGTATTTT. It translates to CASSLPNRGTDTQYF.

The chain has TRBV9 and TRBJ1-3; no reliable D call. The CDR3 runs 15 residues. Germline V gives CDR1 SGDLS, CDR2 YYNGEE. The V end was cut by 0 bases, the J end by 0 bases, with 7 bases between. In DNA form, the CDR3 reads TGTGCCAGCAGCGTAGAAGTGAACTCTGGAAACACCATATATTTT. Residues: CASSVEVNSGNTIYF.

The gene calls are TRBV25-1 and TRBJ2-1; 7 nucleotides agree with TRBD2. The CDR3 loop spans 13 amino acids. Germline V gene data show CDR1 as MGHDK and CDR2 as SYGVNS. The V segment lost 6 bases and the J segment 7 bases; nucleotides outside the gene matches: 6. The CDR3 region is CASRGRGLNEQFF. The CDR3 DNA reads TGTGCCAGCAGGGGGAGGGGCTTGAATGAGCAGTTCTTC.

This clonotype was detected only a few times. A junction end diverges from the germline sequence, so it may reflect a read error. The CDR3 coding sequence is TGTGCGACCAAGCGGGGCACAGATACGCAGTATTTT. Protein: CATKRGTDTQYF. The chain has TRBV15 and TRBJ2-3, with D possibly TRBD2 on 6 matching bases. Germline V gives CDR1 LNHNV, CDR2 YYDKDF (reference sequence). This CDR3 comprises 12 residues.

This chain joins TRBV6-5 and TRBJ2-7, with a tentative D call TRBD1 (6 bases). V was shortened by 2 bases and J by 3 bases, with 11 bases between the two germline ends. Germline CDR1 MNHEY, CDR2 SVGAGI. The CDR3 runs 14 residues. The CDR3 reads CASSYDRTDYEQYF. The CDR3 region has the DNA TGTGCCAGCAGTTACGACAGGACGGACTACGAGCAGTACTTC.

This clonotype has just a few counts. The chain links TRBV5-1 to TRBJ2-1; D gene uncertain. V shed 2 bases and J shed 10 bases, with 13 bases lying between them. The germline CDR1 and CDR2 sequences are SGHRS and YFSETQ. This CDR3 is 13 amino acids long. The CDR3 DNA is TGCGCCAGCAGCTTTGCTCAACCCAGCGAGCAGTTCTTC. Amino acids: CASSFAQPSEQFF.

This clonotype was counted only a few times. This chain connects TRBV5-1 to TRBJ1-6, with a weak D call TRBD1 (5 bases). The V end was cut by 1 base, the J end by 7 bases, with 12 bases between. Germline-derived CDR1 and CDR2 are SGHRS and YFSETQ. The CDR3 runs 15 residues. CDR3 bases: TGCGCCAGCAGCTTGTTAGGGACTTTAAATTCACCCCTCCACTTT. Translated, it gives CASSLLGTLNSPLHF.

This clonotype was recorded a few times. This chain's CDR3 is CATRRGDTEAFF. In DNA, the CDR3 is TGTGCCACCCGGCGGGGGGACACTGAAGCTTTCTTT. The chain couples TRBV10-3 to TRBJ1-1, with D possibly TRBD1 on 5 matching bases. V was pared by 10 bases and J by 3 bases, with 12 bases between. The length of the CDR3 is 12 residues. CDR1 is ENHRY and CDR2 is SYGVKD in the germline V gene.

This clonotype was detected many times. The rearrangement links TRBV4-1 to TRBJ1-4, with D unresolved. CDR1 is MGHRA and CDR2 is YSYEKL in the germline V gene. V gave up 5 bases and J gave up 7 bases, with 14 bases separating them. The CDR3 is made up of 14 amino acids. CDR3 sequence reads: CASSERGVSEKLFF. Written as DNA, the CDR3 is TGCGCCAGCAGCGAACGGGGTGTGAGTGAAAAACTGTTTTTT.

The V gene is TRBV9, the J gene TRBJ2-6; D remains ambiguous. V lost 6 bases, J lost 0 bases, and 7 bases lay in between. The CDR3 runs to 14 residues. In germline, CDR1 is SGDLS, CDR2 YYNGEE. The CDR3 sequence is CASNPGSGANVLTF. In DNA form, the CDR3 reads TGTGCCAGCAACCCAGGCTCTGGGGCCAACGTCCTGACTTTC. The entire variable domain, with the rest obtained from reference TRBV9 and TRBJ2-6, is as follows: DSGVTQTPKHLITATGQRVTLRCSPRSGDLSVYWYQQSLDQGLQFLIQYYNGEERAKGNILERFSAQQFPDLHSELNLSSLELGDSALYFCASNPGSGANVLTFGAGSRLTVL.

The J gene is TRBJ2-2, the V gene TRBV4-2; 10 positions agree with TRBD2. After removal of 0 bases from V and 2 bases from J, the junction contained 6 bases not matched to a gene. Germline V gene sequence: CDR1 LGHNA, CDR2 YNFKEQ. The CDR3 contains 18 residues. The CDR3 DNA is TGTGCCAGCAGCCAAGAACCCAGCGGGGGGGCCAACACCGGGGAGCTGTTTTTT. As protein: CASSQEPSGGANTGELFF.

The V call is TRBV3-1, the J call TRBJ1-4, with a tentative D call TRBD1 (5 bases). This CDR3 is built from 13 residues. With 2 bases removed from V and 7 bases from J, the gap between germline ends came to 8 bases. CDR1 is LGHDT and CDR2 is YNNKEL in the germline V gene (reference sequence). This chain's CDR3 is CASSQQGSEKLFF. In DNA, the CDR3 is TGTGCCAGCAGCCAACAGGGTTCTGAAAAACTGTTTTTT.

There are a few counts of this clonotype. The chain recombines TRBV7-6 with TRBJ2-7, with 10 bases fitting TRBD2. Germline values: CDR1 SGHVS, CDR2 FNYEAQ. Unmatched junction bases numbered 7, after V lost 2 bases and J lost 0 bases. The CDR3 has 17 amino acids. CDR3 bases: TGTGCCAGCAGCTTATCTCCTAGCGGGGGCCACTCCTACGAGCAGTACTTC. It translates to CASSLSPSGGHSYEQYF.

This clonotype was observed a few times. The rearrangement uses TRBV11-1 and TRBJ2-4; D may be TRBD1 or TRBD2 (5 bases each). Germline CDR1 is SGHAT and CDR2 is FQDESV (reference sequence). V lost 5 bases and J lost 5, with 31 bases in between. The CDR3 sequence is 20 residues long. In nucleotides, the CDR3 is TGTGCCAGCAGCCCCCCAAAGATTTCCCAAGCAAGGGACCCCGAAAACATTCAGTACTTC. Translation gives CASSPPKISQARDPENIQYF.

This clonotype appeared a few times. CDR3 sequence (DNA): TGTGCCAGCAGAAAAAGGGAGAGCAACGGCGGGGAGCTGTTTTTT. This encodes CASRKRESNGGELFF. The genes are TRBV6-1 and TRBJ2-2; tentative D call: TRBD2 (5 bases). Germline V gene sequence: CDR1 MNHNS, CDR2 SASEGT. This CDR3 contains 15 residues. The V and J ends lost 6 bases and 7 bases respectively, with 18 bases between them.